What follows describes a single T cell receptor (beta chain). As processed by the authors: Researchers report that nucleated cell counts were estimated from reference gene primer amplification. TCRdb keeps only in-frame clones here, not all; method: immunoSEQ multiplex PCR. The DNA was the basis for D and trimming; V, J and clone size are from that table. This sample has 250,000 to 400,000 clones, with roughly nine tenths found just once. Followed longitudinally, the Seattle patients had been enrolled during active infection. Germline CDR1 reads SGDLS; CDR2 reads YYNGEE. The CDR3 covers 16 residues. J gave up 4 bases and V 4 bases, and 5 bases lay outside the gene matches. This specimen belongs to a study of blood T cell repertoires in COVID-19. About the research overall: The United States, Italy and Spain provided the acute and convalescent COVID-19 samples. The analysed material was cDNA or gDNA that came from T cells, B-cell-depleted T cells, or PBMCs.

The sequenced sample was peripheral blood. This sequence was found in a woman aged 25-40 years with COVID-19, enrolled during active disease. The chain combines TRBV9 with TRBJ2-1; 13 bases agree with TRBD2. CDR3 in DNA: TGTGCCAGCAGCCCTGGGACTAGCGGGATTTACAATGAGCAGTTCTTC. It encodes CASSPGTSGIYNEQFF.